Each of the 24 T cell receptor beta chains below was sequenced from the same sample in a study of regulatory dendritic cells for organ transplantation. Libraries were prepared by immunoSEQ multiplex PCR; TCRdb keeps only in-frame clonotypes and omits some of them. The sample has 34,000 or so clones, around 90% seen once. The sequenced sample consisted of naive CD4+ T cells from blood. Specified subset: CD45RA+ naive T cells. Receptors originate from a human donor in good health.

The chain carries TRBV10-3 and TRBJ1-5; a weak D match, TRBD1 (5 bases). CDR1 is ENHRY, CDR2 SYGVKD, per germline. CDR3 length: 14 amino acids. V was shortened by 3 bases and J by 1 base, with 7 bases between the two germline ends. The CDR3 nucleotides read TGTGCCATCAGTGAAAGACAGAGCAATCAGCCCCAGCATTTT. This sequence encodes CAISERQSNQPQHF.

The rearrangement joins TRBV9 to TRBJ2-3, with D uncertain. V dropped 3 bases and J dropped 1 base, with 6 bases sitting between them. Germline V gene data show CDR1 as SGDLS and CDR2 as YYNGEE. There are 13 residues in the CDR3. DNA of the CDR3: TGTGCCAGCAGCGCAAGCGGCACAGATACGCAGTATTTT. Translation: CASSASGTDTQYF.

This clone appeared a single time. The J gene is TRBJ2-7, the V gene TRBV11-1; 12 positions agree with TRBD2. V was pared by 7 bases and J by 6 bases, with 7 bases of the junction left unmatched. CDR3 length: 14 amino acids. The germline gives CDR1 SGHAT, CDR2 FQDESV (reference sequence). The CDR3 DNA follows: TGTGCCAGCATCCAGACTAGCGGGGGAGGCGAGCAGTACTTC. Translated, it gives CASIQTSGGGEQYF.

This clone has only one observation. This chain uses TRBV7-8 with TRBJ1-5, with TRBD1 matching over 8 bases. Germline V CDR1 and CDR2: SGHVS, FQNEAQ. V lost 5 bases and J lost 3; bases outside the gene matches: 6. The CDR3 covers 15 residues. CDR3 loop: CASSLRDRPNQPQHF. The CDR3 DNA reads TGTGCCAGCAGCCTGAGGGACAGGCCCAATCAGCCCCAGCATTTT.

This clone has only one observation. The gene calls are TRBV15 and TRBJ1-2; D remains ambiguous. This CDR3 contains 16 residues. The V gene's germline CDR1 is LNHNV and CDR2 YYDKDF (reference sequence). Trimming shortened V by 6 bases and J by 4 bases, and 21 bases separated the two germline ends. This CDR3 reads CATSTGLTIISYGYTF. The CDR3 DNA reads as TGTGCCACCAGTACCGGGTTGACTATTATTAGCTATGGCTACACCTTC.

The rearrangement uses TRBV6-4 and TRBJ2-1; TRBD2 agrees at 10 bases. CDR1 MRHNA and CDR2 SNTAGT come from the germline V gene. The V segment lost 2 bases and the J segment 0 bases; nucleotides outside the gene matches: 13. The CDR3 totals 20 residues. CDR3 region: CASSDDSGGALSSSYNEQFF. Here the CDR3 DNA reads TGTGCCAGCAGTGACGACAGCGGGGGGGCCCTCAGTAGCTCCTACAATGAGCAGTTCTTC.

As DNA, the CDR3 is TGCGCCAGCAGCTTGGGGGGGGCCGAGACAGAGACCCAGTACTTC. Translation gives CASSLGGAETETQYF. The J gene is TRBJ2-5, the V gene TRBV5-1; the D gene could be TRBD1 or TRBD2 (6 bases each). Trimming removed 0 bases at V and 4 bases at J, with 13 bases between. The germline V gene has CDR1 SGHRS and CDR2 YFSETQ. CDR3 length: 15 residues.

This chain connects TRBV4-1 to TRBJ1-2; unclear D gene. V gave up 1 base and J gave up 1 base, with 7 bases separating them. This CDR3 is built from 14 residues. CDR1 and CDR2 (germline): MGHRA, YSYEKL. The CDR3 sequence: CASSQGRSNYGYTF. CDR3 nucleotide sequence: TGCGCCAGCAGCCAAGGTAGGAGTAACTATGGCTACACCTTC.

This clone was seen just once. V usage is TRBV7-2 and J usage is TRBJ1-4; D gene uncertain. V shed 0 bases and J shed 7 bases, with 18 bases lying between them. Germline V gene sequence: CDR1 SGHTA, CDR2 FQGNSA. CDR3 length equals 17 residues. CDR3 in DNA: TGTGCCAGCAGCTTAGCCACAGCATGGATCAAGGGTGAAAAACTGTTTTTT. Protein sequence: CASSLATAWIKGEKLFF.

The chain links TRBV7-9 to TRBJ1-1; 8 bases agree with TRBD1. This CDR3 contains 13 residues. Germline values: CDR1 SEHNR, CDR2 FQNEAQ (reference sequence). Trimming removed 3 bases from V and 8 bases from J; junction bases left unmatched: 5. This chain's CDR3 is CASSFSGQGEAFF. The CDR3 bases are TGTGCCAGCAGCTTTAGTGGACAGGGAGAAGCTTTCTTT. Complete variable domain (other parts from reference TRBV7-9 and TRBJ1-1): DTGVSQNPRHKITKRGQNVTFRCDPISEHNRLYWYRQTLGQGPEFLTYFQNEAQLEKSRLLSDRFSAERPKGSFSTLEIQRTEQGDSAMYLCASSFSGQGEAFFGQGTRLTVV.

This clone is a singleton in its sample. The rearrangement links TRBV4-3 to TRBJ1-1; no reliable D call. This CDR3 is built from 15 residues. Trimming took 1 base from V and 6 from J, leaving 15 bases between them. Germline CDR1 and CDR2: LGHNA and YSLEER. The DNA for the CDR3 is TGCGCCAGCAGCCAAGTCTCTACGGGGAGGGCTGAAGCTTTCTTT. Translation: CASSQVSTGRAEAFF.

The chain has TRBV25-1 and TRBJ1-1; no firm D call. The CDR3 length is 15 residues. V lost 0 bases and J 2 bases, leaving 10 bases between the germline ends. Germline V gene data show CDR1 as MGHDK and CDR2 as SYGVNS. The CDR3, as DNA: TGTGCCAGCAGTGAATATCGGACGGGAAACACTGAAGCTTTCTTT. As protein: CASSEYRTGNTEAFF.

V is TRBV7-2 and J is TRBJ1-2; D unresolved. The CDR3 has 19 residues. The V and J ends lost 3 bases and 1 base respectively, with 24 bases between them. Germline-derived CDR1 and CDR2 are SGHTA and FQGNSA. The CDR3 DNA reads as TGTGCCAGCAGCTTGGGCGGCAGATTCGAGCCCCTCTATAACTATGGCTACACCTTC. This gives the protein CASSLGGRFEPLYNYGYTF.

CDR3 amino acids: CASSLVVPGGAYEQYF. The CDR3 DNA reads as TGTGCCAGCAGCTTAGTGGTCCCGGGTGGGGCCTACGAGCAGTACTTC. The rearrangement links TRBV7-2 to TRBJ2-7; D not resolved. Trimming took off 1 base at V and 2 bases at J, with 15 bases between the two ends. The CDR3 is 16 amino acids. The germline V gene has CDR1 SGHTA and CDR2 FQGNSA.

The chain joins TRBV4-3 to TRBJ2-2; D is undetermined. The CDR3 runs 14 residues. V gave up 2 bases and J gave up 7 bases, with 11 bases separating them. Germline V gene lookup returns CDR1 LGHNA and CDR2 YSLEER. For the CDR3, the DNA is TGCGCCAGCAGCCAACTTCGGGTTGGCGGGGAGCTGTTTTTT. It translates to CASSQLRVGGELFF.

The gene calls are TRBV7-2 and TRBJ2-5; D is possibly TRBD2 (6 bases). Deletions cut 3 bases from V and 1 base from J, with 12 bases between. Germline V CDR1 and CDR2: SGHTA, FQGNSA. The length of the CDR3 is 15 residues. The CDR3 bases are TGTGCCAGCAGCTTCGACCAGGGACTCCAAGAGACCCAGTACTTC. This translates into CASSFDQGLQETQYF.

The sample holds one count of this clone. V is TRBV9 and J is TRBJ2-7; 10 bases are shared with TRBD2. CDR1 is SGDLS and CDR2 is YYNGEE in the germline V gene. CDR3 length: 15 residues. J was trimmed by 4 bases and V by 0 bases; bases with no gene match: 4. In DNA form, the CDR3 reads TGTGCCAGCAGCGTAGGCTCTAGCGGGAGTTACGAGCAGTACTTC. As protein: CASSVGSSGSYEQYF.

Here the CDR3 DNA reads TGTGCCAGCAGCCCATTACAGGGAACTCTCCGCGGCTACACCTTC. Residues: CASSPLQGTLRGYTF. This chain links TRBV5-6 with TRBJ1-2; maybe TRBD1 (6 bases). The CDR3 loop spans 15 amino acids. Germline CDR1 is SGHDT and CDR2 is YYEEEE. The germline V and J ends were trimmed by 4 bases and 8 bases, with 21 bases remaining between them.

The chain carries TRBV2 and TRBJ2-3, with D possibly matching TRBD2 (5 bases). Deletions cut 0 bases from V and 0 bases from J, with 10 bases between. The germline gives CDR1 SNHLY, CDR2 FYNNEI. This CDR3 region has 16 residues. CDR3 in amino acids: CASSEARGSSTDTQYF. The DNA of the CDR3 is TGTGCCAGCAGTGAAGCACGAGGGTCAAGCACAGATACGCAGTATTTT.

This clone has just one count. V is TRBV28 and J is TRBJ1-5; perhaps TRBD1 as D (6 bases). The germline V gene has CDR1 MDHEN and CDR2 SYDVKM. The V end lost 6 bases, the J end lost 1 base, and 13 bases lay between the germline ends. This CDR3 region has 15 residues. The CDR3 DNA reads TGTGCCAGCAGCCCATTGGACAGAAGCAATCAGCCCCAGCATTTT. Its translation: CASSPLDRSNQPQHF. The whole variable domain, filled in from reference TRBV28 and TRBJ1-5, reads DVKVTQSSRYLVKRTGEKVFLECVQDMDHENMFWYRQDPGLGLRLIYFSYDVKMKEKGDIPEGYSVSREKKERFSLILESASTNQTSMYLCASSPLDRSNQPQHFGDGTRLSIL.

This clone came up once. The rearrangement links TRBV4-1 to TRBJ2-5, with TRBD2 as a possible D gene (6 bases). With the DNA end fitting TRBJ2-7 better, the J assignment may be wrong. The CDR3 length is 14 residues. Germline V gives CDR1 MGHRA, CDR2 YSYEKL. The CDR3 loop reads CASSRTGTLYEQYF. The CDR3 DNA sequence: TGCGCCAGCAGCCGTACCGGGACTCTCTACGAGCAGTACTTC.

This sequence joins TRBV11-2 and TRBJ2-1; 7 bases align to TRBD2. V gave up 3 bases and J gave up 8 bases; unmatched junction bases: 10. This CDR3 has 15 amino acids. Germline lookup yields CDR1 SGHAT and CDR2 FQNNGV. CDR3 coding DNA: TGTGCCAGCAGCTTGGAGGGAGGGACTTCTGATGAGCAGTTCTTC. Amino acid sequence: CASSLEGGTSDEQFF.

The chain recombines TRBV5-1 with TRBJ2-2, with D possibly TRBD2 on 5 matching bases. This CDR3 has 14 residues. CDR1 and CDR2 from the germline V gene are SGHRS and YFSETQ. Trimming took 0 bases from V and 3 from J, leaving 6 bases between them. The CDR3 sequence: CASSLEGDTGELFF. The CDR3 nucleotides read TGCGCCAGCAGCTTGGAGGGAGACACCGGGGAGCTGTTTTTT.

The chain is built from TRBV2 and TRBJ2-6; no clear D gene. This CDR3 comprises 14 residues. Trimming left V 7 bases short and J 0 bases short, with 7 bases between. The germline CDR1 and CDR2 sequences are SNHLY and FYNNEI. CDR3 amino acids: CASMSFSGANVLTF. CDR3 coding DNA: TGTGCCAGCATGTCTTTCTCTGGGGCCAACGTCCTGACTTTC.